This is a list of T cell receptor beta chains from one sample in a study of CD8+ T cells in alopecia areata. TCRdb's table, derived via immunoSEQ multiplex PCR, lists solely in-frame clones and lacks some. The sample shows about 200,000 clones, roughly 60% of them seen only once. Sequencing was performed on CD4+ T cells sorted from blood, taken at week 24, from a patient treated with tofacitinib. Source of these receptors: a human donor with alopecia areata. Both conserved end residues are trimmed from each CDR3. The order of the fields is J gene, V gene, D gene, CDR3 protein. A D gene is named only where the DNA matches it firmly.

>TRBJ1-2|TRBV28|TRBD1
ASSSGTVYGYT
>TRBJ1-4|TRBV20-1|NA
SARVGEKLF
>TRBJ2-7|TRBV7-2|NA
ASSLNQGSDEQY
>TRBJ1-2|TRBV7-3|NA
ASSSDQLGYGYT
>TRBJ2-7|TRBV4-1|TRBD1
ASRKQDTRGQGATYEQY
>TRBJ2-5|TRBV15|TRBD1
ATSRDLTGGQETQY
>TRBJ2-5|TRBV5-4|TRBD1
ASSLSGGTGETQY
>TRBJ2-7|TRBV7-9|NA
ASSLPGRAPYEQY
>TRBJ2-3|TRBV30|NA
ACRPGSTDTQY
>TRBJ1-2|TRBV29-1|NA
SVSQGRNGYT
>TRBJ2-5|TRBV7-9|NA
ASSLLGQLQETQY
>TRBJ1-2|TRBV15|TRBD1
ATSRDAQGVAYGYT
>TRBJ2-7|TRBV27|TRBD1
ASLKGTGDYYEQY
>TRBJ1-1|TRBV6-5|NA
ASSYSRVGYTEAF
>TRBJ2-7|TRBV28|NA
ASSLNYEQY
>TRBJ2-2|TRBV29-1|NA
SVAVGYTGELF
>TRBJ2-6|TRBV11-2|NA
ASSGRSGSGANVLT
>TRBJ1-2|TRBV6-1|NA
ASSGRAGANYGYT
>TRBJ1-5|TRBV4-2|NA
ASSQERGSSNQPQH
>TRBJ2-7|TRBV7-2|NA
ASSLVIRSYEQY
>TRBJ2-3|TRBV5-1|TRBD2
ASSLDQRGVQY
>TRBJ2-2|TRBV9|TRBD2
ASSVGLAEDGELF
>TRBJ1-2|TRBV6-4|NA
ASSDVESNYGYT
>TRBJ1-2|TRBV29-1|TRBD1
SQNRGGYGYT
>TRBJ1-1|TRBV4-2|NA
ASSHLGQGEAF
>TRBJ2-3|TRBV2|TRBD1
ASSRQGADTDTQY
>TRBJ2-5|TRBV5-1|NA
ASSPERGVMETQY
>TRBJ2-5|TRBV5-4|TRBD1
ASSSRQGPGWETQY
>TRBJ1-1|TRBV6-5|NA
ASSYSKIGWRTEAF
>TRBJ2-7|TRBV6-6|TRBD1
ASSEGTGGSYEQY
>TRBJ2-3|TRBV27|NA
ASSPETGTGQY